A selection of T cell receptor beta chains follows, all from one sample in a study of cytomegalovirus exposure and HLA in healthy donors. Assay used: immunoSEQ multiplex PCR; TCRdb lists only in-frame clones, some missing. The sample holds about 120,000 clones, more than 65% seen once. The sample was PBMCs. The origin of the receptors is a man between 18 and 29 years old in good health and CMV-seropositive. Both conserved end residues are part of each CDR3. A D gene is named only where the DNA matches it firmly. A clone size is listed for some rows: how often the clone was seen (once, few, many), or a class if it is expanded.

J gene: TRBJ2-2
V gene: TRBV5-1
D gene: -
clone size: -
CDR3 DNA: TGCGCCAGCAGCTTGGCCCCGGTGCCCGGGGAGCTGTTTTTT
CDR3 protein: CASSLAPVPGELFF

J gene: TRBJ1-5
V gene: TRBV15
D gene: -
clone size: -
CDR3 DNA: TGTGCCACCAGCAGAGACAGGGTGGGCAATCAGCCCCAGCATTTT
CDR3 protein: CATSRDRVGNQPQHF

J gene: TRBJ2-7
V gene: TRBV6-5
D gene: -
clone size: -
CDR3 DNA: TGTGCCAGCAGTTGGGGGTGGGGGAGGACCTACGAGCAGTACTTC
CDR3 protein: CASSWGWGRTYEQYF

J gene: TRBJ1-2
V gene: TRBV9
D gene: -
clone size: -
CDR3 DNA: TGTGCCAGCAATCAGGGGCTACATGGCTACACCTTC
CDR3 protein: CASNQGLHGYTF

J gene: TRBJ1-5
V gene: TRBV6-6
D gene: TRBD1
clone size: -
CDR3 DNA: TGTGCCAGCAGACGACAGGGACAGCATAGCAATCAGCCCCAGCATTTT
CDR3 protein: CASRRQGQHSNQPQHF

J gene: TRBJ2-1
V gene: TRBV27
D gene: -
clone size: -
CDR3 DNA: TGTGCCAGCAGTTTAGGCGGGACCTTCTACAATGAGCAGTTCTTC
CDR3 protein: CASSLGGTFYNEQFF

J gene: TRBJ1-5
V gene: TRBV19
D gene: -
clone size: -
CDR3 DNA: TGTGCCAGTAGTATATTCCACATTAATCAGCCCCAGCATTTT
CDR3 protein: CASSIFHINQPQHF

J gene: TRBJ1-2
V gene: TRBV19
D gene: -
clone size: -
CDR3 DNA: TGTGCCAGTAGTAAAACCGGGACAAACTATGGCTACACCTTC
CDR3 protein: CASSKTGTNYGYTF

J gene: TRBJ2-1
V gene: TRBV2
D gene: -
clone size: -
CDR3 DNA: TGTGCCAGCAGTGAACGGGTCCTCCCGAAGAATGAGCAGTTCTTC
CDR3 protein: CASSERVLPKNEQFF

J gene: TRBJ2-1
V gene: TRBV10-3
D gene: -
clone size: -
CDR3 DNA: TGTGCCATCAGTGAGAAGCAGGACTACAATGAGCAGTTCTTC
CDR3 protein: CAISEKQDYNEQFF

J gene: TRBJ1-1
V gene: TRBV6-6
D gene: -
clone size: -
CDR3 DNA: TGTGCCAGCAGGGTGGCGGCTGAAGCTTTCTTT
CDR3 protein: CASRVAAEAFF

J gene: TRBJ1-2
V gene: TRBV4-1
D gene: TRBD1
clone size: -
CDR3 DNA: TGCGCCAGCAGCCAAGAGAGAAGAGGAGGGGGCCGCTATGGCTACACCTTC
CDR3 protein: CASSQERRGGGRYGYTF

J gene: TRBJ1-1
V gene: TRBV7-2
D gene: -
clone size: -
CDR3 DNA: TGTGCCAGCAGGCGAGGGGACACAGCAAACACAGCTTTCTTT
CDR3 protein: CASRRGDTANTAFF

J gene: TRBJ1-1
V gene: TRBV28
D gene: -
clone size: -
CDR3 DNA: TGTGCCAGCAGTTTGGTAGCAGGGAGTCAGGGGATGGACACTGAAGCTTTCTTT
CDR3 protein: CASSLVAGSQGMDTEAFF

J gene: TRBJ2-1
V gene: TRBV15
D gene: TRBD1
clone size: -
CDR3 DNA: TGTGCCACCAGCAGAGGAGACAGGGACTACAATGAGCAGTTCTTC
CDR3 protein: CATSRGDRDYNEQFF

J gene: TRBJ2-1
V gene: TRBV29-1
D gene: -
clone size: few
CDR3 DNA: TGCAGCGTTGAAGGCGGGCCGGGACTTGTGATCGATGAGCAGTTCTTC
CDR3 protein: CSVEGGPGLVIDEQFF

J gene: TRBJ1-5
V gene: TRBV28
D gene: -
clone size: -
CDR3 DNA: TGTGCCAGCAGTTTAATAAGAGTTAGCAATCAGCCCCAGCATTTT
CDR3 protein: CASSLIRVSNQPQHF